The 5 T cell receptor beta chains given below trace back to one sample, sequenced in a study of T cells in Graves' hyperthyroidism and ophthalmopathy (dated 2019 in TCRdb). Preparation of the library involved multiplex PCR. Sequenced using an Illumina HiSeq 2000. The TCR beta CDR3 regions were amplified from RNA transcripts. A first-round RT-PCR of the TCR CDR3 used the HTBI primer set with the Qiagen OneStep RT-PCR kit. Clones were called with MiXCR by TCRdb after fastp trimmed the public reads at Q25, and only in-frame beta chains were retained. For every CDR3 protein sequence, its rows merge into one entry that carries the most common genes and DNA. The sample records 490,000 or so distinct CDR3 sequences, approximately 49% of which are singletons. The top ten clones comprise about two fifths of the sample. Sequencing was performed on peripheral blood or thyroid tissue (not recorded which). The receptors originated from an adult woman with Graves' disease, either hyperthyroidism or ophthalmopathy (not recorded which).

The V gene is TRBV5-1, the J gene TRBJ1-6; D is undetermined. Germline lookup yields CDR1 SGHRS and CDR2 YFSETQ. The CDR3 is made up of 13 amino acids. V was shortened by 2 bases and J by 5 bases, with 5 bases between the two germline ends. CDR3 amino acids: CASSLPNNSPLHF. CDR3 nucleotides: TGCGCCAGCAGCTTACCGAATAATTCACCCCTCCACTTT. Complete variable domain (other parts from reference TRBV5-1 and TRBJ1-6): KAGVTQTPRYLIKTRGQQVTLSCSPISGHRSVSWYQQTPGQGLQFLFEYFSETQRNKGNFPGRFSGRQFSNSRSEMNVSTLELGDSALYLCASSLPNNSPLHFGNGTRLTVT.

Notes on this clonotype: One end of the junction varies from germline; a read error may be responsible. This CDR3 reads CASSPGQGNYGHTF. In nucleotides, the CDR3 is TGTGCCAGCAGCCCGGGACAGGGAAACTATGGCCACACCTTC. The chain joins TRBV7-9 to TRBJ1-2; 9 bases map to TRBD1. Germline CDR1 is SEHNR and CDR2 is FQNEAQ (reference sequence). There are 14 residues in the CDR3.

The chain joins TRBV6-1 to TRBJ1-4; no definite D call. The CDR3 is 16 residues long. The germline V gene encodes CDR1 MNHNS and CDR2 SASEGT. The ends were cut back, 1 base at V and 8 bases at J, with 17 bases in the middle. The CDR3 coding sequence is TGTGCCAGCAGTGAAGGGGGATCCTTGGTAAGGGAAAAACTGTTTTTT. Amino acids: CASSEGGSLVREKLFF.

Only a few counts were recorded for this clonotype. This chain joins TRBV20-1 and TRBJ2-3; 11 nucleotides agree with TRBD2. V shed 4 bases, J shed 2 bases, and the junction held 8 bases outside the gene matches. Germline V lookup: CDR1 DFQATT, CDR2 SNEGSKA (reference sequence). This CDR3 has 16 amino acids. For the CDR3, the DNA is TGCAGTGCTACAAGGACTAGCGGGCGTACCACAGATACGCAGTATTTT. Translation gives CSATRTSGRTTDTQYF.

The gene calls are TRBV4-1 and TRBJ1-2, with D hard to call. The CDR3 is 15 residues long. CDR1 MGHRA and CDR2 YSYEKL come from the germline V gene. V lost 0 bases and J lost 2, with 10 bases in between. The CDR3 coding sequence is TGCGCCAGCAGCCAAGATGACGGCAGCAACTATGGCTACACCTTC. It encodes CASSQDDGSNYGYTF.